This T cell receptor beta chain was documented in a study of CD8 T cells in Susac syndrome. Reverse transcription used roughly 0.45 to 1 ug RNA and random hexamers. The immunoSEQ assay covered 54 Vbeta and 13 Jbeta segments for CDR3. TCRdb recomputed calls from the immunoSEQ multiplex PCR reads with MiXCR, one row per CDR3 protein. The repertoire holds about 120,000 distinct CDR3 sequences, with around 94% as singletons. TCR beta sequences were obtained from blood CD8+ and CD4+ T cells. CDR1 and CDR2 (germline): SNHLY, FYNNEI. V was pared by 2 bases and J by 0 bases, with 8 bases between. This CDR3 spans 15 amino acids.

Material for sequencing was CD4+ T cells from PBMCs. The sequence derives from a human donor in good health. This chain joins TRBV2 and TRBJ1-5; D remains ambiguous. CDR3 residues: CASSELTYSNQPQHF. The CDR3 DNA sequence: TGTGCCAGCAGTGAACTTACGTATAGCAATCAGCCCCAGCATTTT.